This TCR beta chain is drawn from a study of monozygotic twins with inflammatory bowel disease. Reanalyzing the 5' RACE reads, TCRdb keeps one entry per CDR3 protein, without DNA. The sample data list approximately 420,000 distinct CDR3 sequences. In germline, CDR1 is SGHRS, CDR2 YFSETQ. The CDR3 totals 14 residues. The gene calls are TRBV5-1 and TRBJ1-1; checking the TCRdb D call of TRBD1 is not possible without DNA. The clonotype comes from a human donor with ulcerative colitis or Crohn's disease, or a healthy co-twin of an affected twin (not recorded which). Specimen: blood. This CDR3 is CASSLMGVGTEAFF.